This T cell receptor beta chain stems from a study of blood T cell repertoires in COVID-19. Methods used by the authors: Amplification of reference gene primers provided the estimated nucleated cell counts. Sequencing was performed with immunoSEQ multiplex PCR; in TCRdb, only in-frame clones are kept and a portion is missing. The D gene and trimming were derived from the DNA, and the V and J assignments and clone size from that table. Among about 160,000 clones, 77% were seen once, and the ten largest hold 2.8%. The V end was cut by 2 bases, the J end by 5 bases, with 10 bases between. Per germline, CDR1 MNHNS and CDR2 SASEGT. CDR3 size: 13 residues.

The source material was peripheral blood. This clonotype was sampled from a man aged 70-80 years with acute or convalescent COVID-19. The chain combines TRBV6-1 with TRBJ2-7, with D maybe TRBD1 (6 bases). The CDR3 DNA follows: TGTGCCAGCAGTGAATGGGGGCTCGACGAGCAGTACTTC. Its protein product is CASSEWGLDEQYF.